The entry below describes one T cell receptor beta chain. The table came from immunoSEQ multiplex PCR; TCRdb's copy has only in-frame clones and leaves some out. Of 400,000 to 450,000 clones in the sample, around 90% were seen once. The CDR3 has 15 residues. CDR1 is MNHNS, CDR2 SASEGT, per germline. Deletions cut 1 base from V and 5 bases from J, with 12 bases between. Treatment meaning: roughly 19 received Ad26.COV2.S at low or high dose, single or two shots; about 5 received placebo; per-sample allocation not given. At day 63 after the first vaccine or placebo injection, samples were drawn. This entry is derived from a study of Ad26.COV2.S vaccination and SARS-CoV-2 variants.

The TCR was taken from a person aged 18 to 59 who received the Ad26.COV2.S COVID-19 vaccine or a placebo. V gene TRBV6-1 combines with J gene TRBJ1-5; D is perhaps TRBD1 (6 bases). Specimen: peripheral blood, collected in a trial of Ad26.COV2.S vaccine versus placebo. The CDR3 spells CASSEEARGHQPQHF. The CDR3 DNA reads TGTGCCAGCAGTGAAGAGGCACGGGGGCATCAGCCCCAGCATTTT.